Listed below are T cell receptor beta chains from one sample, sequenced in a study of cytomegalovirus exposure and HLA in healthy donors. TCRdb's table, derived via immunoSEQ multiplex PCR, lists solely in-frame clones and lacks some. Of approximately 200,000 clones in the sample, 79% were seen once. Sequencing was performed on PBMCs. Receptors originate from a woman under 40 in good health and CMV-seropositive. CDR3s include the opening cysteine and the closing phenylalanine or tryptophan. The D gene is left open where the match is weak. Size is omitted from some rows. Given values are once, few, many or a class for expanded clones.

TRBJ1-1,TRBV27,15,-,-,TGTGCCAGCAGTTTATACGGGGGAATGAACACTGAAGCTTTCTTT,CASSLYGGMNTEAFF
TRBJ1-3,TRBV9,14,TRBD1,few,TGTGCCAGCAGCTCATTCCTTACAGGGGACACCATATATTTT,CASSSFLTGDTIYF
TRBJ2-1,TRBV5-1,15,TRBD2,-,TGCGCCAGCAGCCCTGGGGTGGGGAGGGACAATGAGCAGTTCTTC,CASSPGVGRDNEQFF
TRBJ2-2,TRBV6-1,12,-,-,TGTGCCAGCGCGGGGGCGGCCGGGGAGCTGTTTTTT,CASAGAAGELFF
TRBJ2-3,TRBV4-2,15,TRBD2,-,TGTGCCAGCAGTTGGGGACTAGCCCTTTCAGATACGCAGTATTTT,CASSWGLALSDTQYF
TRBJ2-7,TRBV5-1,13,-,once,TGCGCCAGCCGCCCGGCTGGGCGCTACGAGCAGTACTTC,CASRPAGRYEQYF
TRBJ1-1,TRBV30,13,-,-,TGTGCCTGGAGTCAGGGCATGAACACTGAAGCTTTCTTT,CAWSQGMNTEAFF
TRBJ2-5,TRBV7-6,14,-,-,TGTGCCAGCAGCCCCCCTGGCCCCCAAGAGACCCAGTACTTC,CASSPPGPQETQYF
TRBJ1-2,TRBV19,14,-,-,TGTGCCAGTAGTAAGGACAGAAACTTCTATGGCTACACCTTC,CASSKDRNFYGYTF
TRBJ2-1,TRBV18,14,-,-,TGTGCCAGCTCACCGTGGGATAGCGCCAATGAGCAGTTCTTC,CASSPWDSANEQFF
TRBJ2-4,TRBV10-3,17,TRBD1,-,TGTGCCATCAGTGAGGACCGGGACAGGCTAGCCAAAAACATTCAGTACTTC,CAISEDRDRLAKNIQYF
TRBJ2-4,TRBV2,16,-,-,TGTGCCAGCAGTGAAGATCAGGGTACAGCCAAAAACATTCAGTACTTC,CASSEDQGTAKNIQYF
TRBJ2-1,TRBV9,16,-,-,TGTGCCAGCAGCGTAGAGCCTAGCCCCTCCTACAATGAGCAGTTCTTC,CASSVEPSPSYNEQFF
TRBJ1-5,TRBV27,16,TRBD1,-,TGTGCCAGCAGTCCGGGGACAGTGTATAGCAATCAGCCCCAGCATTTT,CASSPGTVYSNQPQHF
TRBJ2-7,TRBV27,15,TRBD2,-,TGTGCCAGCGCCAGTTTAGCGGGGGGGCTCTACGAGCAGTACTTC,CASASLAGGLYEQYF
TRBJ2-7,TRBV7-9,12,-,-,TGTGCCAGCAGCGGTTCTACCTACGAGCAGTACTTC,CASSGSTYEQYF
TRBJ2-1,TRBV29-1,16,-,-,TGCAGCGTTGAAGGCGTAACTGCGGGCGACCCTAATGAGCAGTTCTTC,CSVEGVTAGDPNEQFF
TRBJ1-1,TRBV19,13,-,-,TGTGCCAGTAGTGCATCAGGGAACACTGAAGCTTTCTTT,CASSASGNTEAFF